This TCR beta chain appears in the sequencing data of a study of cytomegalovirus exposure and HLA in healthy donors. The study, taken as a whole, reports: The investigators catalogued 150 to 200 TCR beta chains as cytomegalovirus-associated.

The repertoire was sequenced with immunoSEQ multiplex PCR; TCRdb's copy has only in-frame clones and lacks some. This sample has tens of thousands of clones, with less than 95% found just once. Comments on this clone: Its matching antigen is unknown.

Germline CDR1 reads SGHRS; CDR2 reads YFSETQ. This CDR3 comprises 14 residues. The ends lost 4 bases at V and 6 bases at J; junction bases unmatched: 10. The gene calls are TRBV5-1 and TRBJ2-7, with 7 nucleotides matching TRBD1. Sequences were obtained from PBMCs. The sequence was collected from a woman aged 18-29 years in good health and CMV-seronegative. The CDR3 loop reads CASSQGQTLSEQYF. CDR3 nucleotides: TGCGCCAGCAGCCAGGGACAGACCCTCAGCGAGCAGTACTTC.